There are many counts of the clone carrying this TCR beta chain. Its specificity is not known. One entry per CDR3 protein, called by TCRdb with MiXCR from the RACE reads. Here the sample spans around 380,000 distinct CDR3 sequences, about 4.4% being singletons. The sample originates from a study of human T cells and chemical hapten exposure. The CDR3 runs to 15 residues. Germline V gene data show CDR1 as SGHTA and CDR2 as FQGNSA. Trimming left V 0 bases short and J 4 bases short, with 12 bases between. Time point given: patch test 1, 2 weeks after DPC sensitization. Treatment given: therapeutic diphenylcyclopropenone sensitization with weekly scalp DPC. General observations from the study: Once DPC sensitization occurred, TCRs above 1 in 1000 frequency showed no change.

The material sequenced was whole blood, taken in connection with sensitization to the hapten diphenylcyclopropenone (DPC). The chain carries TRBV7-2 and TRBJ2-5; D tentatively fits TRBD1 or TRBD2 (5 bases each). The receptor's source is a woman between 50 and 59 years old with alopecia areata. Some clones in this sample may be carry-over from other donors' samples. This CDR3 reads CASSLAKGTSETQYF. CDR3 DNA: TGTGCCAGCAGCTTAGCTAAGGGGACGTCAGAGACCCAGTACTTC.